This T cell receptor (beta chain) was retrieved from a study of cytomegalovirus exposure and HLA in healthy donors. Overall study findings and caveats: The authors enumerated some 170 TCR beta chains as linked to cytomegalovirus. Earlier results showed most TCR beta V segments being productive about 87% or about 30% of the time. Diagnosis of cytomegalovirus status made by the classifier reportedly showed high specificity and sensitivity.

Per the germline V gene, CDR1 is LNHNV and CDR2 is YYDKDF (reference sequence). The CDR3 runs 16 residues. PCR used 60 Vbeta primers and 13 Jbeta primers. Here immunoSEQ multiplex PCR was the method, and the copy in TCRdb shows in-frame clones only, minus some. Of tens of thousands of clones listed, about 8% are singletons. This clone was counted a few times. Its target is unknown. A junction boundary mismatches the germline segment, possibly from a read error. This TCR came from a man aged 50-59 years in good health and CMV-seronegative. This chain uses TRBV15 with TRBJ1-5; D gene unclear. Sequenced: PBMCs. The CDR3 DNA reads as TGTGCCGCCAGCAGAGATCGTTCCGGTAGCAATCAGCCCCAGCATTTT. It is translated as CAASRDRSGSNQPQHF.